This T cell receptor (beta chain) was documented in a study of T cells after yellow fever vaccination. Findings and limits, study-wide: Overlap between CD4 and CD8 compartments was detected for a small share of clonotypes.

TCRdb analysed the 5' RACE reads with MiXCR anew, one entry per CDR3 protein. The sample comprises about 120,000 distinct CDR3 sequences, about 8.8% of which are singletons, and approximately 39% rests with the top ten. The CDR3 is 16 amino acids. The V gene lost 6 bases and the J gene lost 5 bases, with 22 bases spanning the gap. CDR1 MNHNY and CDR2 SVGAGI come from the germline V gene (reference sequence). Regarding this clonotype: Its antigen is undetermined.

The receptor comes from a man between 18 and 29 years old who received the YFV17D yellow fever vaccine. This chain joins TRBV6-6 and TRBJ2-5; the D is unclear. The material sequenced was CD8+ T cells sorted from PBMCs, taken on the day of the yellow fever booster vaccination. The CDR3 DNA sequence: TGTGCCAGCAGCCCCGGCCCCTGGGCCTCGGCGGAGACCCAGTACTTC. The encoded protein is CASSPGPWASAETQYF.